A selection of T cell receptor beta chains follows, all from one sample in a study of blood T cell repertoires in COVID-19. TCRdb's copy holds only in-frame clones and misses some; the assay was immunoSEQ multiplex PCR. Of tens of thousands of clones in the sample, approximately 87% were seen once. The sequenced sample consisted of peripheral blood. These receptors were obtained from a human donor in a cohort sampled during active COVID-19. Each CDR3 is given with its conserved first and last residue.

j_call v_call cdr3_aa
TRBJ2-1 TRBV27 CASRRQGALDNEQFF
TRBJ2-7 TRBV28 CASSAGTGPYEQYF
TRBJ2-3 TRBV12-5 CASGSGSADTQYF
TRBJ2-1 TRBV7-2 CASSLALSGSWNEQFF
TRBJ1-6 TRBV28 CASSLRGIGSPLHF
TRBJ2-7 TRBV6-2/TRBV6-3 CASSPEVGRDSYEQYF
TRBJ2-1 TRBV29-1 CSVASSGGRGGEQFF
TRBJ1-1 TRBV3-1/TRBV3-2 CASSHSNTEAFF
TRBJ1-5 TRBV11-3 CASSSPAGGRNQPQHF
TRBJ2-1 TRBV19 CASSRDRGPSGEQFF
TRBJ2-3 TRBV30 CAWGGLSGRAATDTQYF
TRBJ2-3 TRBV3-1/TRBV3-2 CASSQEGGTSGSTDTQYF
TRBJ2-1 TRBV7-3 CASSYGTGNEQFF
TRBJ1-6 TRBV28 CATQQVQFDSPLHF
TRBJ1-6 TRBV6-4 CASSETISNSPLHF
TRBJ2-1 TRBV20-1 CSASPGTSGRFF
TRBJ2-3 TRBV15 CATSRVAAPDTQYF
TRBJ1-2 TRBV7-3 CASSPGTGNGGYTF
TRBJ2-7 TRBV4-1 CASSQAGLAASYEQYF
TRBJ2-7 TRBV2 CASRKDRGDYEQYF
TRBJ2-5 TRBV7-9 CASSLAEVQETQYF
TRBJ2-7 TRBV30 CAWRRGPYEQYF
TRBJ2-1 TRBV7-3 CASSLIWREGDNEQFF
TRBJ2-1 TRBV7-9 CASSLQGAWEQFF
TRBJ2-5 TRBV28 CASSPLAGLNQETQYF
TRBJ1-5 TRBV6-2/TRBV6-3 CASSWAGVPLDQPQHF
TRBJ2-1 TRBV4-1 CASSLKQGSYLSDEQFF
TRBJ2-2 TRBV5-6 CASSFRGSGELFF
TRBJ2-3 TRBV7-9 CASRPQGADTQYF
TRBJ2-3 TRBV24-1 CATSDSDTTATDTQYF
TRBJ2-1 TRBV24-1 CATSDPTSGGFNEQFF
TRBJ2-4 TRBV6-1 CASSEDRDGRNIQYF
TRBJ1-2 TRBV27 CASSASRGTNYGYTF
TRBJ2-1 TRBV6-2/TRBV6-3 CASSGTRPPSGYYNEQFF
TRBJ1-6 TRBV25-1 CASRQGLDNSPLHF
TRBJ2-3 TRBV10-3 CAITGRAGGIDTQYF
TRBJ2-7 TRBV18 CASSPMVAGAREQYF
TRBJ2-5 TRBV19 CASSTQGVQETQYF
TRBJ2-3 TRBV5-1 CASSLLTTSPDTQYF
TRBJ2-5 TRBV19 CASSTGGAYQETQYF
TRBJ2-7 TRBV28 CASSLGQTLYEQYF
TRBJ2-7 TRBV27 CASSLKGGIGYEQYF
TRBJ2-1 TRBV11-1 CASSPYSGSGGEQFF
TRBJ2-3 TRBV4-2 CASSQDPASGRGTDTQYF
TRBJ2-1 TRBV3-1/TRBV3-2 CASSLGQTTYNEQFF
TRBJ2-1 TRBV19 CASSIRAQGGVGSYNEQFF
TRBJ2-1 TRBV9 CASSLDYLPYNEQFF
TRBJ1-1 TRBV5-1 CASSLSGQSLNTEAFF
TRBJ1-2 TRBV6-1 CASSEIAPRTRGQGGYTF
TRBJ2-5 TRBV10-3 CAIGLAEQETQYF
TRBJ1-2 TRBV27 CASSLRGRQGTSNYGYTF
TRBJ2-3 TRBV30 CAWSRENTQYF
TRBJ1-2 TRBV6-5 CASSYLSAATPGGYTF
TRBJ2-5 TRBV30 CAWRRRAQETQYF
TRBJ2-3 TRBV2 CASSRGLAGHTDTQYF
TRBJ2-3 TRBV5-4 CASSLMPSTSGLSSPDTQYF
TRBJ2-3 TRBV28 CASSFLKREVTDTQYF
TRBJ2-2 TRBV14 CASSPRSLRTGELFF
TRBJ2-7 TRBV5-8 CASSLPGLADEQYF
TRBJ2-5 TRBV5-6 CASSLGQSETQYF